This TCR beta chain derives from a study of shared clonotypes between healthy human individuals. Study outcomes and limitations: Having only a few donors restricted how much genetic and exposure-history diversity was captured.

Clones were sequenced by immunoSEQ multiplex PCR, and TCRdb holds only the in-frame ones, with some missing. The data hold about 1 million clones, with about 80% observed a single time. Regarding this clone: Its antigen is currently unknown.

Sequencing was performed on memory CD4+ T cells sorted from blood. Subset noted: CD45RA-negative fraction. This TCR was sampled from a man younger than 35 in good health.

The CDR3 DNA reads as TGTGCCAGCAGTGATTCCGGATACTCCTACAATGAGCAGTTCTTC. It encodes CASSDSGYSYNEQFF. This sequence joins TRBV6-1 and TRBJ2-1; D gene unclear. Looked up from germline, CDR1 is MNHNS and CDR2 is SASEGT. V was shortened by 3 bases and J by 0 bases, with 9 bases between the two germline ends. This CDR3 is built from 15 residues.